A selection of T cell receptor beta chains follows, all from one sample in a study of blood T cell repertoires in COVID-19. Produced via immunoSEQ multiplex PCR; TCRdb's table is partial and in-frame only. The sample shows roughly 190,000 clones, under 90% of them seen only once. The material sequenced was peripheral blood. These receptors were taken from a man aged 25 to 45 with active or convalescent COVID-19. Each CDR3 is given without its conserved first and last residue. D genes are given only for firm matches.

cdr3_aa v_call d_call
ASSQVGGGRPQH TRBV3-1/TRBV3-2 -
ASSEVGGTEAF TRBV6-1 -
ASSQPTDYGYT TRBV3-1/TRBV3-2 -
ASSPPTGPYGYT TRBV18 -
ASAHQDTQY TRBV12-3/TRBV12-4 -
ASSEDHLARYT TRBV2 -
ASSVEATPYNEQF TRBV9 -
ASNRDPRAEAF TRBV19 -
ASSSGQGSSGANVLT TRBV28 TRBD1
AISVTQQGRETQY TRBV10-3 -
ASSLVGGRRGEQY TRBV5-1 TRBD2
ASSEIGQAHT TRBV2 TRBD1
ASSLLGVVGSGSYGYT TRBV28 -
ASSEDPGTGGSALH TRBV6-4 -
ASSLGRTNTEAF TRBV11-2 -
ATWAGGLLLGNEQF TRBV10-3 TRBD2
ASSYVTGGNSPLH TRBV6-5 TRBD1
ASSLDFVPQH TRBV7-9 -
ASSVAGENDYGYT TRBV9 -
ASSPGGLSTDTQY TRBV18 TRBD2
ASIDGTSFTDTQY TRBV19 -
ATSDFPGGTEISEKLF TRBV24-1 -
SVPGSLEEQY TRBV29-1 -
ASSPPSAGNYGYT TRBV7-2 -
ASSSGYTIY TRBV7-9 -
ASSASGETQY TRBV6-2/TRBV6-3 TRBD2
ASSLPPIVVRGNQPQH TRBV27 -
ASSYAETNQPQH TRBV6-6 -
ASSVRDRASTDTQY TRBV9 TRBD1
ASSSRPGDSYT TRBV19 -
ASSRPGVSGANVLT TRBV7-3 -
ASRQGATDTQY TRBV27 TRBD1
ATKGQGSYGYT TRBV24-1 TRBD1
AISESNSPPSTDTQY TRBV10-3 -
AWSVGGRGLGQPQH TRBV30 TRBD1
AFSGSVGEQY TRBV30 TRBD2
ASSLDRGPYHEQY TRBV13 TRBD1
ASSLRFVGDTEAF TRBV6-5 -
ASSEGGRGGNTIY TRBV25-1 -
ASSSEGAPYGYT TRBV11-3 -
ASSVQGEGTQY TRBV7-9 TRBD1
ASSLAQRGTDTQY TRBV7-2 TRBD2
ASSLRRDTETNQPQH TRBV19 -
ASSEGQRNQPQH TRBV6-1 TRBD1
ASSLRKSHSNQPQH TRBV28 -
ASSTGQSPVGTEAF TRBV5-1 -
ATRVEGNNSPLH TRBV10-3 -
ATSEALGLAGGPAREQF TRBV24-1 TRBD2
ASSPLPLQGMNTGELF TRBV18 -
ASSRVLGQANEKLF TRBV18 -
ASSSYISGRGPRIPSIQY TRBV28 -
ASSDSGTSADTQY TRBV6-4 TRBD2
ASRDRDTEAF TRBV28 TRBD1
ASSYSSGAHTEAF TRBV6-5 -
ASSLIRTGNYEQY TRBV7-9 TRBD1
ASSKERRDTQY TRBV19 -